Listed below are T cell receptor beta chains from one sample, sequenced in a study of T cells in Graves' hyperthyroidism and ophthalmopathy. Each CDR3 protein gets one entry after TCRdb re-called the multiplex PCR reads with MiXCR. The profile shows 250,000 to 350,000 distinct CDR3 sequences, about 20% of them singletons. Sequencing was performed on blood. The receptor set was obtained from a young man with Graves' ophthalmopathy. Both conserved end residues are part of each CDR3. The order of the fields is CDR3 length, J gene, D gene, V gene, clone size, CDR3 DNA, CDR3 protein. The D gene is left open where the match is weak. Only some rows state a clone size, as once, few, many or a class for expanded clones.

length: 12; J: TRBJ2-7; D: .; V: TRBV2; size: few; DNA: TGTGCCACCACCTACCGATCCTACGAGCAGTACTTC; CDR3: CATTYRSYEQYF
length: 15; J: TRBJ2-7; D: .; V: TRBV18; size: .; DNA: TGTGCCAGCTCAGAGGGCCGGGACAAAACCTACGAGCAGTACTTC; CDR3: CASSEGRDKTYEQYF
length: 12; J: TRBJ1-1; D: .; V: TRBV30; size: many; DNA: TGTGCCTGGGGGACGGTGAACACTGAAGCTTTCTTT; CDR3: CAWGTVNTEAFF
length: 15; J: TRBJ2-2; D: TRBD2; V: TRBV10-2; size: few; DNA: TGCGCCACCCGGGGAGGGGACCGGAACACCGGGGAGCTGTTTTTT; CDR3: CATRGGDRNTGELFF
length: 13; J: TRBJ1-3; D: TRBD1; V: TRBV30; size: many; DNA: TGTGCCTGGAGCAGGGGGTCTGGAAACACCATATATTTT; CDR3: CAWSRGSGNTIYF
length: 13; J: TRBJ2-6; D: .; V: TRBV28; size: few; DNA: TGTGCCAGCAGTTTATCTGGGGCCAACGTCCTGACTTTC; CDR3: CASSLSGANVLTF
length: 15; J: TRBJ1-2; D: TRBD1; V: TRBV19; size: .; DNA: TGTGCCAGTAGTCCCCAGGGGGCGCGAAGTAATGGCTACACCTTC; CDR3: CASSPQGARSNGYTF
length: 14; J: TRBJ1-1; D: TRBD1; V: TRBV18; size: few; DNA: TGTGCCAGCTCACCCCGGGACAGTAGCGCTGAAGCTTTCTTT; CDR3: CASSPRDSSAEAFF
length: 15; J: TRBJ2-5; D: .; V: TRBV18; size: few; DNA: TGTGCCAGCTCACCACCGTCTCCGCACCAAGAGACCCAGTACTTC; CDR3: CASSPPSPHQETQYF
length: 16; J: TRBJ2-3; D: TRBD2; V: TRBV2; size: .; DNA: TGTGCCAGCAGTGAGGGACTAGCGGGAGGGCGAGATACGCAGTATTTT; CDR3: CASSEGLAGGRDTQYF
length: 15; J: TRBJ1-1; D: .; V: TRBV18; size: .; DNA: TGTGCCAGCTCACCGGCCCCCGGGGTGAACACTGAAGCTTTCTTT; CDR3: CASSPAPGVNTEAFF
length: 15; J: TRBJ2-7; D: .; V: TRBV29-1; size: many; DNA: TGCAGCGTCACCCCCCTCGGTACACCAGACTACGAGCAGTACTTC; CDR3: CSVTPLGTPDYEQYF
length: 16; J: TRBJ2-3; D: TRBD2; V: TRBV4-1; size: .; DNA: TGCGCCAGCAGCCAAGTGACTAGCGGGAGAGCAGATACGCAGTATTTT; CDR3: CASSQVTSGRADTQYF
length: 14; J: TRBJ2-1; D: .; V: TRBV30; size: few; DNA: TGTGCCTGGAGTGTGGAAGGACCTAGGAGTGAGCAGTTCTTC; CDR3: CAWSVEGPRSEQFF
length: 14; J: TRBJ1-1; D: .; V: TRBV11-3; size: many; DNA: TGTGCCAGCAGCTTGTGGAGGATGAACACTGAAGCTTTCTTT; CDR3: CASSLWRMNTEAFF
length: 13; J: TRBJ1-5; D: .; V: TRBV6-1; size: .; DNA: TGTGCCAGCAGCTGGTTCCTTACGCAGCCCCAGCATTTT; CDR3: CASSWFLTQPQHF
length: 13; J: TRBJ1-1; D: .; V: TRBV9; size: .; DNA: TGTGCCAGCAGCGTAGTATCAGGAACTGAAGCTTTCTTT; CDR3: CASSVVSGTEAFF
length: 14; J: TRBJ1-1; D: .; V: TRBV20-1; size: few; DNA: TGCAGTGCTAGAGATTTACAGTCGAACACTGAAGCTTTCTTT; CDR3: CSARDLQSNTEAFF
length: 15; J: TRBJ2-2; D: TRBD2; V: TRBV10-3; size: few; DNA: TGTGCCACCTCGAGGCTAGCGGCCGATACCGGGGAGCTGTTTTTT; CDR3: CATSRLAADTGELFF
length: 14; J: TRBJ1-5; D: TRBD1; V: TRBV19; size: .; DNA: TGTGCCAGTTCAACCGGGACAGGCAATCAGCCCCAGCATTTT; CDR3: CASSTGTGNQPQHF
length: 15; J: TRBJ2-3; D: .; V: TRBV2; size: few; DNA: TGTGCCAGCAGTGCACGGGAGAGGAGCACAGATACGCAGTATTTT; CDR3: CASSARERSTDTQYF
length: 17; J: TRBJ2-2; D: TRBD2; V: TRBV6-2/TRBV6-3; size: .; DNA: TGTGCCAGCAACCGACTAGCGGGAGGGCAATACACCGGGGAGCTGTTTTTT; CDR3: CASNRLAGGQYTGELFF
length: 14; J: TRBJ2-2; D: .; V: TRBV15; size: .; DNA: TGTGCCACCAGCAGAGTCCTGTACACCGGGGAGCTGTTTTTT; CDR3: CATSRVLYTGELFF
length: 16; J: TRBJ2-3; D: .; V: TRBV27; size: .; DNA: TGTGCCAGCAGTCCACAGCCGGTCGTTAGCACAGATACGCAGTATTTT; CDR3: CASSPQPVVSTDTQYF
length: 15; J: TRBJ1-1; D: .; V: TRBV6-1; size: .; DNA: TGTGCCAGCAGACAAACCGGGACAAAGAACACTGAAGCTTTCTTT; CDR3: CASRQTGTKNTEAFF
length: 17; J: TRBJ2-2; D: TRBD2; V: TRBV29-1; size: .; DNA: TGCAGCGTTGAGAATCCGGGACTAGGAGGGGCGGCCGGGGAGCTGTTTTTT; CDR3: CSVENPGLGGAAGELFF
length: 16; J: TRBJ1-2; D: TRBD1; V: TRBV12-3/TRBV12-4; size: .; DNA: TGTGCCAGCAGATCGGGACAGGGATATTCTAACTATGGCTACACCTTC; CDR3: CASRSGQGYSNYGYTF
length: 16; J: TRBJ1-1; D: TRBD1; V: TRBV10-3; size: .; DNA: TGTGCCATCAGACCGGACAGGGGGGACCGGAACACTGAAGCTTTCTTT; CDR3: CAIRPDRGDRNTEAFF
length: 9; J: TRBJ1-4; D: .; V: TRBV2; size: .; DNA: TGTGCCAGACGCGAAAAACTGTTTTTT; CDR3: CARREKLFF
length: 12; J: TRBJ1-5; D: .; V: TRBV18; size: many; DNA: TGTGCCAGCACCCCGGGGGATCAGCCCCAGCATTTT; CDR3: CASTPGDQPQHF
length: 19; J: TRBJ2-4; D: TRBD2; V: TRBV19; size: once; DNA: TGTGCCAGTACCAAGTCGACTAGCGGGAGGGCCGGAGCCAAAAACATTCAGTACTTC; CDR3: CASTKSTSGRAGAKNIQYF
length: 16; J: TRBJ2-2; D: TRBD1; V: TRBV28; size: .; DNA: TGTGCCAGCAGACTCACCGGGACAGTGAACACCGGGGAGCTGTTTTTT; CDR3: CASRLTGTVNTGELFF
length: 13; J: TRBJ1-1; D: TRBD1; V: TRBV19; size: .; DNA: TGTGCCAGTAGTATCCGACAGGGGATCAGAGCTTTCTTT; CDR3: CASSIRQGIRAFF
length: 13; J: TRBJ1-2; D: .; V: TRBV5-1; size: few; DNA: TGCGCCAGCAGCTTGGAGGGGGGATATGGCTACACCTTC; CDR3: CASSLEGGYGYTF
length: 14; J: TRBJ2-7; D: TRBD2; V: TRBV20-1; size: .; DNA: TGCAGTGCTAGGCAGGCGGGAGGGGCCTACGAGCAGTACTTC; CDR3: CSARQAGGAYEQYF
length: 12; J: TRBJ1-5; D: .; V: TRBV7-2; size: few; DNA: TGTGCCAGCAGTCAAGATTATCAGCCCCAGCATTTT; CDR3: CASSQDYQPQHF
length: 15; J: TRBJ2-2; D: TRBD1; V: TRBV28; size: .; DNA: TGTGCCAGCAGAACGGGACAGGGGGTCACCGGGGAGCTGTTTTTT; CDR3: CASRTGQGVTGELFF
length: 14; J: TRBJ1-2; D: .; V: TRBV18; size: .; DNA: TGTGCCAGCTCACCGGACCCCGCTAACTATGGCTACACCTTC; CDR3: CASSPDPANYGYTF
length: 16; J: TRBJ2-5; D: TRBD2; V: TRBV15; size: many; DNA: TGTGCCACCAGCAGACAGCTAGCGGGAGGGTCAGAGACCCAGTACTTC; CDR3: CATSRQLAGGSETQYF
length: 15; J: TRBJ2-3; D: .; V: TRBV9; size: .; DNA: TGTGCCAGCAGCTCAATGACAGGTAGCACAGATACGCAGTATTTT; CDR3: CASSSMTGSTDTQYF
length: 16; J: TRBJ1-3; D: .; V: TRBV7-2; size: few; DNA: TGTGCCAGCAGCTTAGGGCGGGGGACCTCTGGAAACACCATATATTTT; CDR3: CASSLGRGTSGNTIYF
length: 15; J: TRBJ1-1; D: .; V: TRBV7-8; size: few; DNA: TGTGCCAGCAGCTTAGCGGAGGGTGGGTACACTGAAGCTTTCTTT; CDR3: CASSLAEGGYTEAFF
length: 16; J: TRBJ1-5; D: .; V: TRBV6-1; size: many; DNA: TGTGCCAGCAGTGAAAGTGGATGGATGCCGGGTCAGCCCCAGCATTTT; CDR3: CASSESGWMPGQPQHF
length: 15; J: TRBJ2-5; D: TRBD2; V: TRBV5-5; size: .; DNA: TGTGCCAGCATGAGGGAGGGAACCCTCCAAGAGACCCAGTACTTC; CDR3: CASMREGTLQETQYF
length: 17; J: TRBJ2-5; D: TRBD2; V: TRBV7-2; size: .; DNA: TGTGCCAGCAGCTTAGCACTAGCGGGAGACCACCAAGAGACCCAGTACTTC; CDR3: CASSLALAGDHQETQYF
length: 15; J: TRBJ2-7; D: TRBD1; V: TRBV12-3/TRBV12-4; size: many; DNA: TGTGCCAGCAGTTTAGCGAGACAGGGACGTGGGGAGCAGTACTTC; CDR3: CASSLARQGRGEQYF
length: 14; J: TRBJ1-1; D: .; V: TRBV19; size: many; DNA: TGTGCCAGTAGTATAGCCGACATCCGCACTGAAGCTTTCTTT; CDR3: CASSIADIRTEAFF
length: 18; J: TRBJ2-5; D: TRBD2; V: TRBV4-2; size: .; DNA: TGTGCCAGCAGCCAAGATTTAGGGCTAGCGGGAGATGGGGAGACCCAGTACTTC; CDR3: CASSQDLGLAGDGETQYF
length: 14; J: TRBJ1-5; D: .; V: TRBV18; size: .; DNA: TGTGCCAGCTCACCACCAGGGGTTGATCAGCCCCAGCATTTT; CDR3: CASSPPGVDQPQHF
length: 17; J: TRBJ1-2; D: TRBD1; V: TRBV28; size: .; DNA: TGTGCCAGCAGTCCTTCCGGGACAGGGTTAATTGTGTTTGGCTACACCTTC; CDR3: CASSPSGTGLIVFGYTF